The source of this T cell receptor beta chain is a study of T cells in tuberculosis. For the study at large: The T cells targeted glucose monomycolate, a mycobacterial lipid, via CD1B.

Looked up from germline, CDR1 is MNHEY and CDR2 is SVGAGI. CDR3 length: 14 residues. Trimming pared 8 bases from V and 4 bases from J, leaving 17 bases between. Chain pairing is unknown; alpha and beta were sequenced separately. Sequencing was performed with immunoSEQ multiplex PCR; in TCRdb, only in-frame clones are kept and a portion is missing. Altogether about 58,000 clones are present, roughly 88% being singletons, with the ten largest covering around a fifth. After thawing and overnight rest, PBMC were stained with GMM-loaded CD1B tetramer, viability dye and anti-CD3 for sorting. The lipid loaded on the CD1B tetramers was C32 glucose monomycolate from Rhodococcus equi. Each donor contributed roughly 91,000 sorted tetramer-negative cells.

This chain links TRBV6-5 with TRBJ1-2; D possibly corresponds to TRBD1 (6 bases). What was sequenced was CD1b-GMM tetramer-negative cells sorted from PBMCs. The clonotype was recovered from an adult woman with latent tuberculosis. In DNA form, the CDR3 reads TGTGCCAGCTCCTCTTCAAAGACAGGCTATGGCTACACCTTC. Its protein is CASSSSKTGYGYTF.